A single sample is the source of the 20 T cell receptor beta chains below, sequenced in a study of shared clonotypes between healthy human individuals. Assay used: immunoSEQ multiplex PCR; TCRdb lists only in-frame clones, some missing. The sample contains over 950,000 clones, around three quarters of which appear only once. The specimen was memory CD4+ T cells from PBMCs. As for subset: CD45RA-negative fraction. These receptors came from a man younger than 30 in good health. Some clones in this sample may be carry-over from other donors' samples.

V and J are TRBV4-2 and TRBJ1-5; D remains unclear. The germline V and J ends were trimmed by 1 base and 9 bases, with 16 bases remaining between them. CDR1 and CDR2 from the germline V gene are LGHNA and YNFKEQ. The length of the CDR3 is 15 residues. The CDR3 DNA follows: TGTGCCAGCAGCCAAGGGGCCGGAGTAGACGGGCCCCAGCATTTT. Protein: CASSQGAGVDGPQHF.

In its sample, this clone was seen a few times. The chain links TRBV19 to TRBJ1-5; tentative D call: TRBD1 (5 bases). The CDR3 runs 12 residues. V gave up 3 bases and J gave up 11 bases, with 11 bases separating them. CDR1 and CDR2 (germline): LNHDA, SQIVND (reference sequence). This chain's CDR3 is CASSMDPRAQHF. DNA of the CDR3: TGTGCCAGTAGTATGGATCCCAGGGCCCAGCATTTT.

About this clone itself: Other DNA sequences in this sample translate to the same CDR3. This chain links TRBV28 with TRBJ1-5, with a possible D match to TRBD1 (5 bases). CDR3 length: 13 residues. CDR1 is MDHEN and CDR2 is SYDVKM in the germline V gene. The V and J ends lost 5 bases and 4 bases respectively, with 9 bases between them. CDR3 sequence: CASSPGGNQPQHF. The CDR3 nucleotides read TGTGCCAGCAGTCCCGGGGGGAATCAGCCCCAGCATTTT.

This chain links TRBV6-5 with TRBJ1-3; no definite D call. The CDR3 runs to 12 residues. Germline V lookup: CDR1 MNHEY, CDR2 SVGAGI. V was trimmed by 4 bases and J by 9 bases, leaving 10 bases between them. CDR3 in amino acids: CASSSHGGTIYF. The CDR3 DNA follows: TGTGCCAGCAGTTCCCATGGAGGCACCATATATTTT.

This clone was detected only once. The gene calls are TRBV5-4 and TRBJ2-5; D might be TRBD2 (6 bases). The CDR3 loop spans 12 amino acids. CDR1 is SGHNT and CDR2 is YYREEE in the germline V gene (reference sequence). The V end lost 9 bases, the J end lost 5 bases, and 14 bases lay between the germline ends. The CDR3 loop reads CAMTRDSETQYF. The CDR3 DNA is TGTGCCATGACTAGGGATTCGGAGACCCAGTACTTC.

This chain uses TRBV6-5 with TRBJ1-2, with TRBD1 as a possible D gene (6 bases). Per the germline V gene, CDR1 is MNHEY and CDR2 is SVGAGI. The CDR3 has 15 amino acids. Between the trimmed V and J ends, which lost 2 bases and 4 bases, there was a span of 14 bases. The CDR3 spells CASSYIGRGGYGYTF. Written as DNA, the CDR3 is TGTGCCAGCAGTTACATTGGGAGGGGGGGCTATGGCTACACCTTC.

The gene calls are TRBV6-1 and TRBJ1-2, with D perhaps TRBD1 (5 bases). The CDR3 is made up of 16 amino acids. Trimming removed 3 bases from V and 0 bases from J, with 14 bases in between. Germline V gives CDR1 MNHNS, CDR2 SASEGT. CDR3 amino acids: CASSDPRGGPNYGYTF. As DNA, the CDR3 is TGTGCCAGCAGTGATCCGCGGGGCGGTCCTAACTATGGCTACACCTTC.

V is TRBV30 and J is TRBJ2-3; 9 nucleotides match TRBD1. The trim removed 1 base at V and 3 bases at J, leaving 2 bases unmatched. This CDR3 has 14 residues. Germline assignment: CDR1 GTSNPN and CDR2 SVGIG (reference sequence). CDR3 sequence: CAWSETGGTDTQYF. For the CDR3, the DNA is TGTGCCTGGAGTGAGACAGGGGGGACAGATACGCAGTATTTT.

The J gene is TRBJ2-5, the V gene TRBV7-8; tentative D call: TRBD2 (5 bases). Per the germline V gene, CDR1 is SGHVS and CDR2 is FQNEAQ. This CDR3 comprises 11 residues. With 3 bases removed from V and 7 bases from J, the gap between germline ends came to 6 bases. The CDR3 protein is CASSLEATQYF. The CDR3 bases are TGTGCCAGCAGCTTGGAGGCGACCCAGTACTTC.

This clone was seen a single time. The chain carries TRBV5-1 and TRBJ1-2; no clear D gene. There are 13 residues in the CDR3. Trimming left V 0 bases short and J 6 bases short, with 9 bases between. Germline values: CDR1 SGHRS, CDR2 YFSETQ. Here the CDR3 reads CASSLGSRDGYTF. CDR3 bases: TGCGCCAGCAGCTTGGGTAGTCGGGATGGCTACACCTTC.

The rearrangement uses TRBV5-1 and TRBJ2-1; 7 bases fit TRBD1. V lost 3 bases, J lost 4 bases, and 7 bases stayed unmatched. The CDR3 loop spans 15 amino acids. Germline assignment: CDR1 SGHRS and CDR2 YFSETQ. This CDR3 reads CASSSAGGEYNEQFF. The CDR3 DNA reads TGCGCCAGCAGCTCCGCAGGGGGAGAGTACAATGAGCAGTTCTTC.

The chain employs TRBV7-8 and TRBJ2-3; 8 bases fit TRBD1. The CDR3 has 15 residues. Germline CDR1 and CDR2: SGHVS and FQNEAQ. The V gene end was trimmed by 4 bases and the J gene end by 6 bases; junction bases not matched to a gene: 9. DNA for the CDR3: TGTGCCAGCAGCTATTCAGGGGGCGTACGGGATACGCAGTATTTT. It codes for CASSYSGGVRDTQYF.

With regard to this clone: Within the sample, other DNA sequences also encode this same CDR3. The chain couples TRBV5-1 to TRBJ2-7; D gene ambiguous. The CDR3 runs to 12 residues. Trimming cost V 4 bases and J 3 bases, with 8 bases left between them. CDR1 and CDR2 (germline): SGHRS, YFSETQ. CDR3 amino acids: CASSPGGYEQYF. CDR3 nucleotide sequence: TGCGCCAGCAGCCCCGGTGGCTACGAGCAGTACTTC.

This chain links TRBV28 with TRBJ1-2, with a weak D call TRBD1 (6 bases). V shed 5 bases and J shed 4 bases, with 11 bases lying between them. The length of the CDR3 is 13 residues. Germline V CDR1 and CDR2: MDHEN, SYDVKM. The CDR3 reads CASSVGGSYGYTF. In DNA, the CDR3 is TGTGCCAGCAGTGTTGGGGGCTCCTATGGCTACACCTTC.

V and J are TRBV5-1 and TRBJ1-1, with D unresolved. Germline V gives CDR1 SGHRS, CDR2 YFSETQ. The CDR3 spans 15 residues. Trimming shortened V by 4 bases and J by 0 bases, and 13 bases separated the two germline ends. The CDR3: CASSPGHSVNTEAFF. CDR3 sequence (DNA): TGCGCCAGCAGCCCGGGCCACTCCGTGAACACTGAAGCTTTCTTT.

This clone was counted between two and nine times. The CDR3 DNA is TGTGCCAGCAGCCAGAGTGTCCGCTATGGCTACACCTTC. Amino acid sequence: CASSQSVRYGYTF. The chain couples TRBV4-2 to TRBJ1-2, with D hard to call. This CDR3 region has 13 residues. V was pared by 3 bases and J by 4 bases, with 9 bases between. Germline V gene lookup returns CDR1 LGHNA and CDR2 YNFKEQ.

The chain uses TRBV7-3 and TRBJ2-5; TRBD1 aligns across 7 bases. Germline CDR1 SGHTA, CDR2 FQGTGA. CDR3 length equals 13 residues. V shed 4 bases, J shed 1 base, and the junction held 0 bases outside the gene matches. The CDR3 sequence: CASSSGGQETQYF. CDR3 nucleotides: TGTGCCAGCAGCTCAGGGGGCCAAGAGACCCAGTACTTC. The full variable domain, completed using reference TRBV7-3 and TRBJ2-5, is GAGVSQTPSNKVTEKGKYVELRCDPISGHTALYWYRQSLGQGPEFLIYFQGTGAADDSGLPNDRFFAVRPEGSVSTLKIQRTERGDSAVYLCASSSGGQETQYFGPGTRLLVL.

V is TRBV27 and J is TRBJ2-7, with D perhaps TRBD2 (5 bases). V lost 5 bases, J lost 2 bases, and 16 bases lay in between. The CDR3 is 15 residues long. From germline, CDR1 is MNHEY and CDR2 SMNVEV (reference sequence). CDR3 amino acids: CASSPHSDGTYEQYF. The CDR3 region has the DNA TGTGCCAGCAGTCCTCACTCGGACGGGACCTACGAGCAGTACTTC.

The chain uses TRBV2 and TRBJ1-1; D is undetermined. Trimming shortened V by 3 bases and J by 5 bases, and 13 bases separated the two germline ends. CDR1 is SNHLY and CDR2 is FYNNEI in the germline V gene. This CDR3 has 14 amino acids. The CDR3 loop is CASSDRGSGTEAFF. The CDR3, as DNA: TGTGCCAGCAGTGATAGAGGGAGTGGGACTGAAGCTTTCTTT.

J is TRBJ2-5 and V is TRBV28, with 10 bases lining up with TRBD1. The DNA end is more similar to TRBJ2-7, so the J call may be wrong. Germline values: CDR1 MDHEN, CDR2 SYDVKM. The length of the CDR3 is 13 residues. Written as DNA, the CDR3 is TGTGCCAGTTACCGGGACAGGGGCGGCGAGCAGTACTTC. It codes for CASYRDRGGEQYF.